Sequencing of this T cell receptor beta chain was carried out in a study of human T cells and chemical hapten exposure. Whole-study context: Sensitization applied 2% DPC to 2 cm by 2 cm of upper inner arm skin. Diphenylcyclopropenone doses were given weekly to the scalps of patients across the roughly 22-week study. Findings and limits, study-wide: With regard to DPC sensitization, TCRs above 1 in 1000 frequency did not change.

TCRdb ran MiXCR on the RACE reads and lists one entry per CDR3 protein. This table has approximately 90,000 distinct CDR3 sequences, about 28% appearing once. This CDR3 is built from 15 residues. V was cut by 3 bases and J by 2 bases, with 16 bases left in between. Germline assignment: CDR1 DFQATT and CDR2 SNEGSKA (reference sequence). This clonotype has more than one count but fewer than ten. Its specificity is unknown. As for time point: patch test 3, about 24 weeks after DPC sensitization. Treatment: therapeutic diphenylcyclopropenone sensitization with weekly scalp DPC. Alopecia patients between 18 and 70 years old and suitable for DPC were used as donors.

The sequencing used whole blood, collected in connection with sensitization to the hapten diphenylcyclopropenone (DPC). The J gene is TRBJ1-1, the V gene TRBV20-1; D is possibly TRBD1 (5 bases). This sequence originates from a man aged 40-49 years with alopecia areata. Some clones in this sample may be carry-over from other donors' samples. The CDR3 sequence: CSASTYGQGNTEAFF. For the CDR3, the DNA is TGCAGTGCTAGTACCTACGGGCAGGGAAACACTGAAGCTTTCTTT.